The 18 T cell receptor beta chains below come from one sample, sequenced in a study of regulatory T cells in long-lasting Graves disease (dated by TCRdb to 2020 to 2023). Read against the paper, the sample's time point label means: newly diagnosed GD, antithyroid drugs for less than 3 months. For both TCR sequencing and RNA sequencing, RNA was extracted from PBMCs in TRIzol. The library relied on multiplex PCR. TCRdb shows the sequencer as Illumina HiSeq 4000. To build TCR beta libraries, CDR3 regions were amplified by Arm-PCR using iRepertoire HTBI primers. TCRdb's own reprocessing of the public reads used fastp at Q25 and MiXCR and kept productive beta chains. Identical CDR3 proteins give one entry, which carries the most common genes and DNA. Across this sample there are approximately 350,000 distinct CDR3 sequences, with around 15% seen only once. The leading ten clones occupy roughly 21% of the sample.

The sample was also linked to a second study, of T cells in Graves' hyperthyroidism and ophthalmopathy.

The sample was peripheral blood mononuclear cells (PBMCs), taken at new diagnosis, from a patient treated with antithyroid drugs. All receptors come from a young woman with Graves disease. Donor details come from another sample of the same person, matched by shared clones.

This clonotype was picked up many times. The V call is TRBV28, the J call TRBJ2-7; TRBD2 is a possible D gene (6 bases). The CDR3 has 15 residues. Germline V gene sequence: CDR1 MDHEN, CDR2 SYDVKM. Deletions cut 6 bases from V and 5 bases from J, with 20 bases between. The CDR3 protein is CASSPGGGPRNEQYF. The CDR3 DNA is TGTGCCAGCAGCCCTGGCGGAGGGCCCAGGAACGAGCAGTACTTC.

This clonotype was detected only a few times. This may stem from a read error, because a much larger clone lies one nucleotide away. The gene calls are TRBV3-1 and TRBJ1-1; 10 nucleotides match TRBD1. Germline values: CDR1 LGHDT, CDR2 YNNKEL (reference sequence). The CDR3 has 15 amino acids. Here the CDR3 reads CAGSHTGTGATEAFF. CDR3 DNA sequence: TGTGCCGGCAGCCACACAGGGACAGGGGCCACTGAAGCTTTCTTT.

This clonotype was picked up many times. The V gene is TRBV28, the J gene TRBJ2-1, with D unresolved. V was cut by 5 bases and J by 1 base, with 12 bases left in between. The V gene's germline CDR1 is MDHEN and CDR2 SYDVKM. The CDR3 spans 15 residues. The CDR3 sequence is CASSPDRRSYNEQFF. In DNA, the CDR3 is TGTGCCAGCAGTCCGGACCGTAGATCCTACAATGAGCAGTTCTTC.

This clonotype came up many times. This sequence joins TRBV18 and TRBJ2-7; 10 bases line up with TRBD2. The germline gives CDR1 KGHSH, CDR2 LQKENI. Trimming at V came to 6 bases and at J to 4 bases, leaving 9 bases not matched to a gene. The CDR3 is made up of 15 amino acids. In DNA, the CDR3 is TGTGCCAGCTCGCCCAGGACTAGCGGACTATACGAGCAGTACTTC. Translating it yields CASSPRTSGLYEQYF.

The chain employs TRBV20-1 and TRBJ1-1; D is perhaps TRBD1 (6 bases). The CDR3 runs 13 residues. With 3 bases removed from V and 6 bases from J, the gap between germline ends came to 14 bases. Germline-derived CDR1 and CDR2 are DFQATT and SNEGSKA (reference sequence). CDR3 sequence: CSARGRGLPEAFF. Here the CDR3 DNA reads TGCAGTGCTAGGGGCAGGGGTCTCCCTGAAGCTTTCTTT.

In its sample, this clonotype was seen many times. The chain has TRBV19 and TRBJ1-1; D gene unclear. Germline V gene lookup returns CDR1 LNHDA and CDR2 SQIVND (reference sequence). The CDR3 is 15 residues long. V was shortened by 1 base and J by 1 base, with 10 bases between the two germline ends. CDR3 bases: TGTGCCAGTAGTATAGTGGGGAGAAAGAACACTGAAGCTTTCTTT. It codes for CASSIVGRKNTEAFF.

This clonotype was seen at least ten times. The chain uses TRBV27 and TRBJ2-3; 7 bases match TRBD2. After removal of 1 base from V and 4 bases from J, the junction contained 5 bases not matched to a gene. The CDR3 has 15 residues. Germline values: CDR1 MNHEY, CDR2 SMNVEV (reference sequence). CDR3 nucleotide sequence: TGTGCCAGCAGTTTATGGGCGGGAGTACCAGATACGCAGTATTTT. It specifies CASSLWAGVPDTQYF.

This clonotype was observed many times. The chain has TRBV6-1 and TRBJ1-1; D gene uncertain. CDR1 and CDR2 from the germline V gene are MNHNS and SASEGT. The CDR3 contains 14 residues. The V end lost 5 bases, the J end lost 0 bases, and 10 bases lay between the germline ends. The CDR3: CASSPVGMNTEAFF. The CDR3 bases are TGTGCCAGCAGTCCCGTGGGAATGAACACTGAAGCTTTCTTT.

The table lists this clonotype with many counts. CDR3 in amino acids: CASSPRRGLNTDTQYF. The CDR3 region has the DNA TGTGCCAGCTCACCACGTAGGGGGCTCAACACAGATACGCAGTATTTT. The chain links TRBV18 to TRBJ2-3; 7 nucleotides align to TRBD1. Looked up from germline, CDR1 is KGHSH and CDR2 is LQKENI. The CDR3 has 16 amino acids. V lost 1 base to trimming and J lost 2 bases; unmatched junction nucleotides: 6.

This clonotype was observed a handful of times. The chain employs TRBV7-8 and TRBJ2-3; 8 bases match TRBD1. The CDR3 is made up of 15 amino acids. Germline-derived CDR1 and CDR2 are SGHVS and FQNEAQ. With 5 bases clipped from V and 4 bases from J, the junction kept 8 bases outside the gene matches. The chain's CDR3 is CASSRMTGVSDTQYF. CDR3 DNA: TGTGCCAGCAGCCGAATGACAGGGGTATCAGATACGCAGTATTTT.

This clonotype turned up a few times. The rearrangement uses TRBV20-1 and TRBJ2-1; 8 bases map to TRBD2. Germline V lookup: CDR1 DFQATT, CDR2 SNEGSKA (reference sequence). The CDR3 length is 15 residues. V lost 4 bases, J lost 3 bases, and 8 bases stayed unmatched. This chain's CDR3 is CSAKLGLAFYNEQFF. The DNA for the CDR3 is TGCAGTGCTAAGTTAGGACTAGCATTCTACAATGAGCAGTTCTTC.

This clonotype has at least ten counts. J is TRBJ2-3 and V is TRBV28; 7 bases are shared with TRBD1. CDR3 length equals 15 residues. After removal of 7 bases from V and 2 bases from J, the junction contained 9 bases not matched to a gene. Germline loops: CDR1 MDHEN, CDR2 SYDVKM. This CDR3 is CASTSDRVLTDTQYF. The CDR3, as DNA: TGTGCCAGCACCAGTGACAGGGTCCTCACAGATACGCAGTATTTT.

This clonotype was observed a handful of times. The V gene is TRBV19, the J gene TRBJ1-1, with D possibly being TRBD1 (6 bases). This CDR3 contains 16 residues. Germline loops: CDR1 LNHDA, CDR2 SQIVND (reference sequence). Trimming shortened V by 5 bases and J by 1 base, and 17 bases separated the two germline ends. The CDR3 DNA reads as TGTGCCAGTAGTTCACCCACAGGGACCAAGAACACTGAAGCTTTCTTT. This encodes CASSSPTGTKNTEAFF.

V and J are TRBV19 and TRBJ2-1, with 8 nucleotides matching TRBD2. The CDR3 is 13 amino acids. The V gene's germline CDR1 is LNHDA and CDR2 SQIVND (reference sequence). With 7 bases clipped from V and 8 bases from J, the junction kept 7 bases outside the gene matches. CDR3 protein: CASTPGRGDEQFF. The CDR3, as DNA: TGTGCCAGTACCCCGGGGCGGGGGGATGAGCAGTTCTTC. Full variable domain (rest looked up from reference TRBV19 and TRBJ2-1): DGGITQSPKYLFRKEGQNVTLSCEQNLNHDAMYWYRQDPGQGLRLIYYSQIVNDFQKGDIAEGYSVSREKKESFPLTVTSAQKNPTAFYLCASTPGRGDEQFFGPGTRLTVL.

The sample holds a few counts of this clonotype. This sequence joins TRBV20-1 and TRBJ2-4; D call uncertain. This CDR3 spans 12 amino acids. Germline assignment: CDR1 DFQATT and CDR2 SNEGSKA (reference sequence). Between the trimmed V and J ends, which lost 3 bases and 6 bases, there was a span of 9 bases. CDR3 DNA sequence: TGCAGTGCTAGTAAAGGCGGAAACATTCAGTACTTC. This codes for CSASKGGNIQYF.

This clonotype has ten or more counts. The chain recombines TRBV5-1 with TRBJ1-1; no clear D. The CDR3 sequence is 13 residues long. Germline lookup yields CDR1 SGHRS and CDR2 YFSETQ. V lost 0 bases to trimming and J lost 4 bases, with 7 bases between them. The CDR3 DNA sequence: TGCGCCAGCAGCTTGGCCAGTATCACTGAAGCTTTCTTT. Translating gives CASSLASITEAFF.

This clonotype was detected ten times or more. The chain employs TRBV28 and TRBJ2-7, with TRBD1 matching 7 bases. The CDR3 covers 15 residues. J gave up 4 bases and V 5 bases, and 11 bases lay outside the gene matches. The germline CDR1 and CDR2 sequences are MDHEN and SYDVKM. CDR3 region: CASSQYGTANYEQYF. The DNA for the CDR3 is TGTGCCAGCAGTCAATACGGGACAGCCAATTACGAGCAGTACTTC.

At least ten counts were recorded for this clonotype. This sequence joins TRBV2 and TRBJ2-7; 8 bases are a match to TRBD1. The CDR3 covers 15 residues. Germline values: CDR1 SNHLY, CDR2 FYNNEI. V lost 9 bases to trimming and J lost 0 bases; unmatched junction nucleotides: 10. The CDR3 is CASSLSGTGSYEQYF. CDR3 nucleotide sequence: TGTGCCAGTAGTCTTTCCGGGACAGGCTCCTACGAGCAGTACTTC.